This T cell receptor (beta chain) was recorded in a study of TIL therapy for anti-PD-1-resistant metastatic lung cancer. This clone was seen only once. The target antigen is unknown. As to time point: pre-treatment sample, taken before nivolumab and TIL therapy. Study conclusions and caveats: The cohort had more treatment-naive, never-smoker and oncogene-addicted patients than typical. The baseline peripheral repertoire was partially replaced by infused TIL clonotypes that later decayed.

This was the immunoSEQ v3 assay. Assay: immunoSEQ multiplex PCR; the TCRdb copy retains only in-frame clones and omits some. This sample has 55,000 to 65,000 clones; around 68% occur once, and the top ten carry around 6.3%. CDR3 size: 14 residues. Germline lookup yields CDR1 SGHKS and CDR2 YYEKEE (reference sequence). With 2 bases removed from V and 8 bases from J, the gap between germline ends came to 11 bases. This sequence originates from a person aged 25 to 85 with non-small cell lung cancer. The chain joins TRBV5-5 to TRBJ1-6; D call uncertain. The sample was blood, taken at baseline. The CDR3 loop is CASSLPLLDSPLHF. CDR3 nucleotides: TGTGCCAGCAGCTTACCCTTGCTAGATTCACCCCTCCACTTT. Full variable domain (rest looked up from reference TRBV5-5 and TRBJ1-6): DAGVTQSPTHLIKTRGQQVTLRCSPISGHKSVSWYQQVLGQGPQFIFQYYEKEERGRGNFPDRFSARQFPNYSSELNVNALLLGDSALYLCASSLPLLDSPLHFGNGTRLTVT.